This TCR beta chain was identified in a study of neurological immune-mediated disorders. Findings and caveats of the study: Falling below healthy controls, multiple sclerosis showed the least TCR clonal expansion, while HTLV-1-associated myelopathy showed the most.

It was by 5'RACE with 10-nucleotide random UMIs that the cDNA was made. Each CDR3 protein gets one entry after TCRdb re-called the 5' RACE reads with MiXCR. Here the sample spans about 38,000 distinct CDR3 sequences, approximately 10% being singletons. The time point is: technical triplicate 1. This clonotype is medium-sized in the sample. As yet, its antigen is unknown. The TCR comes from a man aged 55 to 69 with HTLV-1-associated myelopathy (HAM/TSP). The material sequenced was PBMCs.

The CDR3 spells CASSLGDTQYF. CDR3 in DNA: TGCGCCAGCAGCTTGGGGGATACGCAGTATTTT. The chain carries TRBV5-1 and TRBJ2-3; D not certain. Looked up from germline, CDR1 is SGHRS and CDR2 is YFSETQ. This CDR3 comprises 11 residues. V was clipped by 0 bases and J by 6 bases, with 2 bases between them.